The rows below give T cell receptor beta chains drawn from one sample of a study of T-cell reconstitution after alpha-beta-depleted transplantation in children. TCRdb passed the PCR reads through MiXCR, listing each CDR3 protein once. The sample has about 260,000 distinct CDR3 sequences; 11% are singletons. Sequences were derived from peripheral blood, sampled 180 days after TCRalphabeta/CD19-depleted stem cell transplant. These receptors were obtained from a male patient aged 2-15 years who had a stem cell transplant for chronic granulomatous disease, so the T cells may come from the graft donor. CDR3s include the opening cysteine and the closing phenylalanine or tryptophan. A D gene is named only where the DNA matches it firmly. Some rows have no size entry. The others give once, few or many, or a class for an expanded clone.

D gene	V gene	clone size	J gene	CDR3 protein	CDR3 DNA
TRBD2	TRBV9	many	TRBJ2-3	CASSVDLRSSGGSTDTQYF	TGTGCCAGCAGCGTAGATTTGAGGTCTAGCGGGGGCAGCACAGATACGCAGTATTTT
TRBD2	TRBV20-1	few	TRBJ2-1	CSGNAPGLAGVRNEQFF	TGCAGTGGAAACGCTCCGGGACTAGCGGGAGTTAGGAATGAGCAGTTCTTC
-	TRBV27	many	TRBJ1-6	CASSPETSGVGSPLHF	TGTGCCAGCAGCCCCGAAACCTCAGGGGTTGGTTCACCCCTCCACTTT
-	TRBV7-9	many	TRBJ2-5	CASSLLLAETQYF	TGTGCCAGCAGCTTATTGCTAGCGGAGACCCAGTACTTC
-	TRBV12-3/TRBV12-4	many	TRBJ1-5	CASSPRGVGNQPQHF	TGTGCCAGCAGCCCGAGGGGGGTAGGCAATCAGCCCCAGCATTTT
-	TRBV5-4	-	TRBJ2-1	CASSSVVGYAYNEQFF	TGTGCCAGCAGCAGTGTCGTGGGGTACGCTTACAATGAGCAGTTCTTC
-	TRBV3-1	many	TRBJ2-2	CASSPNAIFSNTGELFF	TGTGCCAGCAGCCCAAACGCCATTTTCTCGAACACCGGGGAGCTGTTTTTT
TRBD1	TRBV5-1	many	TRBJ2-7	CASSSGTADSYEQYF	TGCGCCAGCAGCTCCGGGACAGCTGACTCCTACGAGCAGTACTTC
-	TRBV5-1	many	TRBJ2-7	CASSSTSRYEQYF	TGCGCCAGCAGCTCAACTAGCCGCTACGAGCAGTACTTC
TRBD1	TRBV7-8	many	TRBJ1-5	CASSSERRRGTGGVSNQPQHF	TGTGCCAGCAGCTCCGAACGTAGGAGAGGGACAGGGGGCGTTAGCAATCAGCCCCAGCATTTT
-	TRBV20-1	many	TRBJ1-1	CSATPTEAFF	TGCAGTGCTACTCCCACTGAAGCTTTCTTT
-	TRBV20-1	many	TRBJ1-1	CSAGDITDTEAFF	TGCAGTGCTGGTGATATAACGGACACTGAAGCTTTCTTT
-	TRBV18	-	TRBJ2-7	CASSSREPYEQYF	TGTGCCAGCTCAAGCCGGGAGCCTTACGAGCAGTACTTC
TRBD1	TRBV7-2	many	TRBJ2-4	CASSHTGGLGKNIQYF	TGTGCCAGCAGTCATACAGGGGGCTTGGGCAAAAACATTCAGTACTTC